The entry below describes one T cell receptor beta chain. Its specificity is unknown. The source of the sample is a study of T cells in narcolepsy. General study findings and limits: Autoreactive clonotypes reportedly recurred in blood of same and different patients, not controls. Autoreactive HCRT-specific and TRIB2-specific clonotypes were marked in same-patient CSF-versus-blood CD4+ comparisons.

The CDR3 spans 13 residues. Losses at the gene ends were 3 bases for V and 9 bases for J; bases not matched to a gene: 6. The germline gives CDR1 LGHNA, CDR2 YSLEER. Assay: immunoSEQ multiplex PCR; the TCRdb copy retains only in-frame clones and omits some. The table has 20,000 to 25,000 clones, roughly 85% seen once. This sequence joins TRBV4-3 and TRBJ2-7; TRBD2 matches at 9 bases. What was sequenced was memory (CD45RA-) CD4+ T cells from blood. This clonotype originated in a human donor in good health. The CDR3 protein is CASSHDGTSRQYF. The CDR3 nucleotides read TGCGCCAGCAGCCATGATGGGACTAGCAGGCAGTACTTC.